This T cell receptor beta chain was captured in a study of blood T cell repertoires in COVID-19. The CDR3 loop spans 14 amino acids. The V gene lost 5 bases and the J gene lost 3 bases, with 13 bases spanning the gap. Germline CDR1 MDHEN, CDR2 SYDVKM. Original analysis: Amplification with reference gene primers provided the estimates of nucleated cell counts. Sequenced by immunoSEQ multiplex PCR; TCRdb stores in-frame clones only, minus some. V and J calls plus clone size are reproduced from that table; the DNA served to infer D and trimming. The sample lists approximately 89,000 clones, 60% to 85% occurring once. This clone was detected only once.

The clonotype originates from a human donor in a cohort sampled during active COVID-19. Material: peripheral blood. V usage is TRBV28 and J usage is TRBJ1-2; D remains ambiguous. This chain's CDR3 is CASSQYPADYGYTF. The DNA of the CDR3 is TGTGCCAGCAGTCAGTATCCTGCGGACTATGGCTACACCTTC.